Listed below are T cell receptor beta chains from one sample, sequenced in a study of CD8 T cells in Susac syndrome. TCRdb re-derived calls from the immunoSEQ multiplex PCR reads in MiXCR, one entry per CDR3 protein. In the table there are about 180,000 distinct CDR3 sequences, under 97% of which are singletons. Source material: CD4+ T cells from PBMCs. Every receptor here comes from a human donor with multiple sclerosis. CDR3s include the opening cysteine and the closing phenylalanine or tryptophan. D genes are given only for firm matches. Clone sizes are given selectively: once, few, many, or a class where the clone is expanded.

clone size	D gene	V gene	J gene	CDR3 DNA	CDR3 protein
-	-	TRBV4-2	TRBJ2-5	TGTGCCAGCAGCCTCTCTACGGGACTCCCCCAGACCCAGTACTTC	CASSLSTGLPQTQYF
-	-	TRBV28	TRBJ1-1	TGTGCCAGCAGTATCCGCCCGCTGCTAAACACTGAAGCTTTCTTT	CASSIRPLLNTEAFF
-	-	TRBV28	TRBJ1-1	TGTGCCAGCAGTTTTCTCCCCCCCGGCACTGAAGCTTTCTTT	CASSFLPPGTEAFF
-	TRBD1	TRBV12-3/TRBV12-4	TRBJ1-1	TGTGCCACCCGGACAGGGCGGGGGACTGAAGCTTTCTTT	CATRTGRGTEAFF
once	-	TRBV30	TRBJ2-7	TGTGCCTGGAGTGCATATGGGACCTTCTTCTTC	CAWSAYGTFFF
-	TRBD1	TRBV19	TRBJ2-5	TGTGCCAGTAGTGTTTACCGGGACAGTGGAGAGACCCAGTACTTC	CASSVYRDSGETQYF
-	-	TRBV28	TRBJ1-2	TGTGCCAGCAGTTCGGTGAAGGGGAACTATGGCTACACCTTC	CASSSVKGNYGYTF
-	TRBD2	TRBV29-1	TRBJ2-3	TGCAGCGTTGGGACTAGCGGGGGCTCAGATACGCAGTATTTT	CSVGTSGGSDTQYF
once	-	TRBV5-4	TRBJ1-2	TGTGCCAGCAGCTTGCCATCGGGTTGGGGGGAATTTGGCTACACCTTC	CASSLPSGWGEFGYTF
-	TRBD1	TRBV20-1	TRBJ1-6	TGCAGTGCTAGAGTGTCGACAGGGGATACTTCACCCCTCCACTTT	CSARVSTGDTSPLHF
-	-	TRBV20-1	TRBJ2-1	TGCAGTGCCTATTACAATGAGCAGTTCTTC	CSAYYNEQFF
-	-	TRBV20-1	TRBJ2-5	TGCAGTGCTCTCTCGCCGGGCAAAGAGACCCAGTACTTC	CSALSPGKETQYF
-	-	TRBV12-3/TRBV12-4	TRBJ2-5	TGTGCCAGCAGTCCTTTACGGGGTGGGACCCAGTACTTC	CASSPLRGGTQYF
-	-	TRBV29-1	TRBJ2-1	TGCAGCGTTGGGTTAATAGGTGGGGGCAGCTCCTACAATGAGCAGTTCTTC	CSVGLIGGGSSYNEQFF
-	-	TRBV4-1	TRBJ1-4	TGCGCCAGCAGCCTATACTGGGGAGGGGGTGAAAAACTGTTTTTT	CASSLYWGGGEKLFF
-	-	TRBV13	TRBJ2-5	TGTGCCAGCAGCTTAGTCCCCGGAGCACAGGAGACCCAGTACTTC	CASSLVPGAQETQYF
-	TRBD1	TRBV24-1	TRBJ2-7	TGTGCCACCAGTGAGGGACAGGGGGCCGGTCGGTACTTC	CATSEGQGAGRYF
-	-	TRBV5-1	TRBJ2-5	TGCGCCAGCAGACTGGAAGCCAACCAAGAGACCCAGTACTTC	CASRLEANQETQYF
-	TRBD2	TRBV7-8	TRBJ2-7	TGTGCCAGCAGCCAGGCGGGACTATCCTACGAGCAGTACTTC	CASSQAGLSYEQYF
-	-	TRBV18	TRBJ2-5	TGTGCCAGCTCACCACTTGAACGAGATGGCCAGTACTTC	CASSPLERDGQYF
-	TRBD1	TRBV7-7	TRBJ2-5	TGTGCTAGCAGCCCCGGGGCACACAGGGGCCAAGAGACCCAGTACTTC	CASSPGAHRGQETQYF
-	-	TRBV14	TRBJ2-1	TGTGCCAGCAGCCAAGGTATGTTCTTGGACAATGAGCAGTTCTTC	CASSQGMFLDNEQFF
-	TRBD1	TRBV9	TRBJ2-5	TGTGCCAGCAGCTCCCGGGACAGGGGGCTGGAGACCCAGTACTTC	CASSSRDRGLETQYF
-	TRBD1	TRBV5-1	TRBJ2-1	TGCGCCAGCAGCGCAGACAGGGTTAAAGCGCAGTTCTTC	CASSADRVKAQFF
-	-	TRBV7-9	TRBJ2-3	TGTGCCAGCAGCGCACGGACAAGCGCAGATACGCAGTATTTT	CASSARTSADTQYF
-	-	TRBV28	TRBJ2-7	TGTGCCGGGGGCCGGGCGACAGGCGGCTCCTACGAGCAGTACTTC	CAGGRATGGSYEQYF
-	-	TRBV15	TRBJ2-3	TGTGCCACCAGCAGAGCGGGAACAGATACGCAGTATTTT	CATSRAGTDTQYF
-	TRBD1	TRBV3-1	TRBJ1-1	TGTGCCAGCAGCCAAGGCTTGGGGACAGAAGAACGGGGAGCTTTCTTT	CASSQGLGTEERGAFF
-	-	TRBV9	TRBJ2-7	TGTGCCAGCAGCCCCGACAGATCCGACGAGGGGCAGTACTTC	CASSPDRSDEGQYF
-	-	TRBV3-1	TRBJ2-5	TGTGCCAGCAGCCGTTTTACTGGGCAGCAGGAGACCCAGTACTTC	CASSRFTGQQETQYF
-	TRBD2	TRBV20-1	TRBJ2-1	TGCAGTGCTAGCCCAGCGGGGGCCTCCTACAATGAGCAGTTCTTC	CSASPAGASYNEQFF
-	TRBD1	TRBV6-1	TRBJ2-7	TGTGCCAGCAGTGAACTGGGACAGGGATACGAGCAGTACTTC	CASSELGQGYEQYF
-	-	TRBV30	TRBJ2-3	TGTGCCTGGAGTGTCCAACTCACAGATACGCAGTATTTT	CAWSVQLTDTQYF
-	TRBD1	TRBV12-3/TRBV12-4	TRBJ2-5	TGTGCCAGCAGGACACAGGGGCAAGGGACCCAGTACTTC	CASRTQGQGTQYF
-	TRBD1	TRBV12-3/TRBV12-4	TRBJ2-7	TGTGCCAGCAGTTTACGGACAGGGGTCTCCTACGAGCAGTACTTC	CASSLRTGVSYEQYF
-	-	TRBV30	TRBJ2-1	TGTGCCTGGAAGTTAGGAGGGGGATCCTACAATGAGCAGTTCTTC	CAWKLGGGSYNEQFF
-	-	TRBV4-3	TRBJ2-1	TGCGCCAGCAGCCAAGGAGATCGACTAAGCTCCTACAATGAGCAGTTCTTC	CASSQGDRLSSYNEQFF
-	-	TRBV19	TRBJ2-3	TGTGCCACCAACCAAAACAGGGCAAGCACAGATACGCAGTATTTT	CATNQNRASTDTQYF
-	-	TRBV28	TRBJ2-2	TGTGCCAGCAGCCTTAGACAAACCACCGGGGAGCTGTTTTTT	CASSLRQTTGELFF